These 28 T cell receptor beta chains share one sample of origin, sequenced in a study of blood T cell repertoires in COVID-19. Only in-frame clones appear in the TCRdb table, and some are missing; sequencing was by immunoSEQ multiplex PCR. The top ten clones hold roughly a fifth of a sample with tens of thousands of clones, approximately 80% of them seen once. The source material was peripheral blood. The origin of the receptors is a woman older than 75 with acute or convalescent COVID-19.

This clone was seen just once. The rearrangement joins TRBV2 to TRBJ2-3; D is ambiguous. The CDR3 length is 15 residues. V shed 1 base and J shed 5 bases, with 13 bases lying between them. Germline CDR1 is SNHLY and CDR2 is FYNNEI. This CDR3 reads CASSEDGGWRDTQYF. The CDR3 region has the DNA TGTGCCAGCAGTGAAGATGGCGGCTGGAGAGATACGCAGTATTTT. Together with reference TRBV2 and TRBJ2-3, the CDR3 gives the full variable domain: EPEVTQTPSHQVTQMGQEVILRCVPISNHLYFYWYRQILGQKVEFLVSFYNNEISEKSEIFDDQFSVERPDGSNFTLKIRSTKLEDSAMYFCASSEDGGWRDTQYFGPGTRLTVL.

This chain connects TRBV27 to TRBJ2-7, with D perhaps TRBD2 (8 bases). The germline V gene encodes CDR1 MNHEY and CDR2 SMNVEV (reference sequence). This CDR3 region has 15 residues. V was cut by 4 bases and J by 6 bases, with 19 bases left in between. CDR3 loop: CASSSRGSGRGEQYF. In nucleotides, the CDR3 is TGTGCCAGCAGTTCCAGGGGGAGCGGGAGAGGCGAGCAGTACTTC.

The chain has TRBV7-3 and TRBJ2-3; D is perhaps TRBD2 (6 bases). The V gene's germline CDR1 is SGHTA and CDR2 FQGTGA. The ends were cut back, 6 bases at V and 2 bases at J, with 12 bases in the middle. This CDR3 spans 14 amino acids. The CDR3 protein is CASSRAGNTDTQYF. CDR3 DNA sequence: TGTGCCAGCAGTAGGGCGGGGAACACAGATACGCAGTATTTT.

V gene TRBV29-1 combines with J gene TRBJ2-2; possible D gene TRBD2, 6 bases. Between the trimmed V and J ends, which lost 6 bases and 7 bases, there was a span of 12 bases. The CDR3 runs 12 residues. Germline V CDR1 and CDR2: SQVTM, ANQGSEA. CDR3 protein: CSVSQGGGELFF. The CDR3 nucleotides are TGCAGCGTATCTCAGGGAGGCGGGGAGCTGTTTTTT.

The chain uses TRBV7-3 and TRBJ2-1, with TRBD2 as a possible D gene (5 bases). CDR1 and CDR2 (germline): SGHTA, FQGTGA. V lost 3 bases and J 6 bases, leaving 12 bases between the germline ends. This CDR3 has 14 amino acids. CDR3 region: CASSLSASSNEQFF. In nucleotides, the CDR3 is TGTGCCAGCAGCTTGTCCGCTAGCAGCAATGAGCAGTTCTTC.

This rearrangement joins TRBV5-1 to TRBJ2-7, with 10 bases identical to TRBD2. Trimming removed 4 bases from V and 4 bases from J; junction bases left unmatched: 8. CDR3 length: 15 amino acids. CDR1 and CDR2 from the germline V gene are SGHRS and YFSETQ. The CDR3 region has the DNA TGCGCCAGCAGCGCCGCCTCTAGCGGGGGTTACGAGCAGTACTTC. Protein sequence: CASSAASSGGYEQYF.

The rearrangement links TRBV30 to TRBJ1-5; D unclear. The V end lost 4 bases, the J end lost 0 bases, and 13 bases lay between the germline ends. CDR3 size: 15 residues. CDR1 and CDR2 (germline): GTSNPN, SVGIG (reference sequence). CDR3 DNA sequence: TGTGCCTGGAATCTTGGAGGGCTTAGCAATCAGCCCCAGCATTTT. This translates into CAWNLGGLSNQPQHF.

The V call is TRBV7-2, the J call TRBJ2-7; 10 bases match TRBD2. The ends lost 0 bases at V and 1 base at J; junction bases unmatched: 6. The germline CDR1 and CDR2 sequences are SGHTA and FQGNSA. The CDR3 is 17 amino acids. CDR3 bases: TGTGCCAGCAGCTTAGCTAGCGGGAGGCTCACTTCCTACGAGCAGTACTTC. Translation: CASSLASGRLTSYEQYF.

The rearrangement uses TRBV6-1 and TRBJ2-1; D remains ambiguous. CDR3 length: 16 amino acids. The V gene's germline CDR1 is MNHNS and CDR2 SASEGT. V was shortened by 0 bases and J by 4 bases, with 13 bases between the two germline ends. CDR3 sequence: CASSEAVRNRYNEQFF. CDR3 coding DNA: TGTGCCAGCAGTGAAGCGGTACGAAACAGATACAATGAGCAGTTCTTC.

The V and J genes are TRBV2 and TRBJ2-1; TRBD2 matches 10 bases. The CDR3 sequence is 14 residues long. CDR1 is SNHLY, CDR2 FYNNEI, per germline. The ends lost 8 bases at V and 7 bases at J; junction bases unmatched: 8. DNA of the CDR3: TGTGCCAGCGCCCTAGCGGGGGTGGGGAATGAGCAGTTCTTC. Protein sequence: CASALAGVGNEQFF.

This clone occurred once. V and J are TRBV18 and TRBJ2-6; 7 bases are shared with TRBD1. This CDR3 is built from 18 residues. V lost 3 bases to trimming and J lost 4 bases; unmatched junction nucleotides: 12. CDR1 is KGHSH and CDR2 is LQKENI in the germline V gene. CDR3 residues: CASSPMGQFISGANVLTF. The CDR3 region has the DNA TGTGCCAGCTCACCGATGGGACAGTTTATTTCCGGGGCCAACGTCCTGACTTTC. The whole variable domain, remainder taken from reference TRBV18 and TRBJ2-6, is NAGVMQNPRHLVRRRGQEARLRCSPMKGHSHVYWYRQLPEEGLKFMVYLQKENIIDESGMPKERFSAEFPKEGPSILRIQQVVRGDSAAYFCASSPMGQFISGANVLTFGAGSRLTVL.

This clone has just one count. This chain links TRBV24-1 with TRBJ2-1; D uncertain. The CDR3 sequence is 13 residues long. Deletions cut 7 bases from V and 3 bases from J, with 9 bases between. CDR1 KGHDR and CDR2 SFDVKD come from the germline V gene. Written as DNA, the CDR3 is TGTGCCACCAGCTCCCCTATCTACAATGAGCAGTTCTTC. It codes for CATSSPIYNEQFF.

The count of this clone is one. The gene calls are TRBV24-1 and TRBJ2-1, with D perhaps TRBD2 (5 bases). The CDR3 contains 14 residues. The ends were cut back, 4 bases at V and 7 bases at J, with 13 bases in the middle. Germline V lookup: CDR1 KGHDR, CDR2 SFDVKD. CDR3: CATSDPGSTNEQFF. In nucleotides, the CDR3 is TGTGCCACCAGTGACCCGGGGTCGACAAATGAGCAGTTCTTC.

The V and J genes are TRBV3-1 (or the pseudogene TRBV3-2) and TRBJ1-5; TRBD1 is a possible D gene (6 bases). Trimming took 3 bases from V and 2 from J, leaving 11 bases between them. The length of the CDR3 is 15 residues. The germline gives CDR1 LGHDT, CDR2 YNNKEL (reference sequence). The CDR3 sequence: CASSQGRQGNQPQHF. The CDR3 DNA is TGTGCCAGCAGCCAGGGACGACAGGGCAATCAGCCCCAGCATTTT.

J is TRBJ2-3 and V is TRBV9; D remains unclear. CDR1 is SGDLS, CDR2 YYNGEE, per germline. The CDR3 is made up of 14 amino acids. V was trimmed by 0 bases and J by 4 bases, leaving 9 bases between them. This CDR3 is CASSVASIADTQYF. The DNA for the CDR3 is TGTGCCAGCAGCGTAGCCAGTATCGCAGATACGCAGTATTTT.

The J gene is TRBJ2-5, the V gene TRBV15; 9 bases match TRBD1. The CDR3 is 16 residues long. V trimming: 3 bases; J trimming: 3 bases; junction bases outside the gene matches: 8. Germline V gene lookup returns CDR1 LNHNV and CDR2 YYDKDF (reference sequence). Written as DNA, the CDR3 is TGTGCCACCAGCAGGGAGGGGACAGGGTTGGAAGAGACCCAGTACTTC. Translation gives CATSREGTGLEETQYF.

The J gene is TRBJ2-7, the V gene TRBV19; perhaps TRBD1 as D (5 bases). Between the trimmed V and J ends, which lost 0 bases and 6 bases, there was a span of 9 bases. Germline V gene lookup returns CDR1 LNHDA and CDR2 SQIVND (reference sequence). This CDR3 has 13 amino acids. The CDR3: CASSIDPGLEQYF. Written as DNA, the CDR3 is TGTGCCAGTAGTATAGATCCAGGGCTCGAGCAGTACTTC.

The V gene is TRBV30, the J gene TRBJ1-1, with no clear D. Germline V gene data show CDR1 as GTSNPN and CDR2 as SVGIG (reference sequence). Trimming took 5 bases from V and 3 from J, leaving 16 bases between them. This CDR3 is 14 amino acids long. The DNA of the CDR3 is TGTGCCTGGGTGAGAGAGGTTAAGGACACTGAAGCTTTCTTT. Translation: CAWVREVKDTEAFF. The full variable domain, completed using reference TRBV30 and TRBJ1-1, is SQTIHQWPATLVQPVGSPLSLECTVEGTSNPNLYWYRQAAGRGLQLLFYSVGIGQISSEVPQNLSASRPQDRQFILSSKKLLLSDSGFYLCAWVREVKDTEAFFGQGTRLTVV.

The chain has TRBV5-1 and TRBJ2-7; possibly TRBD1 for D (5 bases). Germline V CDR1 and CDR2: SGHRS, YFSETQ. The CDR3 has 16 amino acids. V dropped 0 bases and J dropped 3 bases, with 16 bases sitting between them. The CDR3: CASSLAPATDFYEQYF. The DNA of the CDR3 is TGCGCCAGCAGCTTGGCGCCGGCGACAGATTTCTACGAGCAGTACTTC.

Here the CDR3 DNA reads TGTGCCAGCAGCTTAAAGGCGGGGGCTGGGGCCAACGTCCTGACTTTC. Translated: CASSLKAGAGANVLTF. This chain joins TRBV7-3 and TRBJ2-6, with 7 bases matching TRBD2. The CDR3 extends over 16 amino acids. Germline V lookup: CDR1 SGHTA, CDR2 FQGTGA. The J segment lost 2 bases and the V segment lost 1 base, leaving 2 bases of the junction unmatched.

The chain is built from TRBV18 and TRBJ1-6; D may be TRBD1 (5 bases). Germline values: CDR1 KGHSH, CDR2 LQKENI. This CDR3 is built from 13 residues. The V and J ends lost 2 bases and 8 bases respectively, with 7 bases between them. The CDR3 DNA sequence: TGTGCCAGCTCACCAGGGGCGGATTCACCCCTCCACTTT. This gives the protein CASSPGADSPLHF. The full variable domain, its missing parts supplied by reference TRBV18 and TRBJ1-6, is NAGVMQNPRHLVRRRGQEARLRCSPMKGHSHVYWYRQLPEEGLKFMVYLQKENIIDESGMPKERFSAEFPKEGPSILRIQQVVRGDSAAYFCASSPGADSPLHFGNGTRLTVT.

The chain links TRBV7-3 to TRBJ2-5; D gene ambiguous. The CDR3 spans 14 residues. CDR1 is SGHTA, CDR2 FQGTGA, per germline. Trimming took off 3 bases at V and 5 bases at J, with 13 bases between the two ends. This CDR3 reads CASSFYANGETQYF. CDR3 DNA sequence: TGTGCCAGCAGCTTCTATGCTAACGGGGAGACCCAGTACTTC. Full variable domain (remainder filled in from reference TRBV7-3 and TRBJ2-5): GAGVSQTPSNKVTEKGKYVELRCDPISGHTALYWYRQSLGQGPEFLIYFQGTGAADDSGLPNDRFFAVRPEGSVSTLKIQRTERGDSAVYLCASSFYANGETQYFGPGTRLLVL.

In its sample, this clone was seen once. V and J are TRBV18 and TRBJ1-1, with D possibly TRBD1 on 5 matching bases. Trimming shortened V by 3 bases and J by 4 bases, and 18 bases separated the two germline ends. The CDR3 runs 16 residues. CDR1 is KGHSH, CDR2 LQKENI, per germline. The CDR3 protein is CASSPPSGGGSTEAFF. CDR3 bases: TGTGCCAGCTCACCCCCCTCGGGGGGGGGAAGCACTGAAGCTTTCTTT.

This chain links TRBV7-8 with TRBJ1-4; D remains unclear. Trimming left V 1 base short and J 5 bases short, with 14 bases between. Germline assignment: CDR1 SGHVS and CDR2 FQNEAQ. The length of the CDR3 is 16 residues. DNA of the CDR3: TGTGCCAGCAGCTTAGTTCGGGGAGAGGGAAATGAAAAACTGTTTTTT. Encoded protein: CASSLVRGEGNEKLFF.

The CDR3 protein is CASSQGHQETQYF. CDR3 bases: TGTGCCAGCTCACAGGGGCACCAAGAGACCCAGTACTTC. The chain couples TRBV18 to TRBJ2-5, with D possibly being TRBD1 (5 bases). V shed 4 bases and J shed 0 bases, with 6 bases lying between them. The CDR3 is 13 residues long. Germline V lookup: CDR1 KGHSH, CDR2 LQKENI.

V and J are TRBV6-6 and TRBJ1-2; D possibly corresponds to TRBD1 (6 bases). V was cut by 0 bases and J by 7 bases, with 15 bases left in between. CDR1 MNHNY and CDR2 SVGAGI come from the germline V gene (reference sequence). The CDR3 spans 15 residues. The CDR3 is CASSYSLYRDGGYTF. The CDR3 DNA reads as TGTGCCAGCAGTTACTCGTTGTACAGGGACGGTGGCTACACCTTC.

The chain is built from TRBV5-8 and TRBJ1-3; D is undetermined. Trimming removed 5 bases at V and 1 base at J, with 7 bases between. The V gene's germline CDR1 is SGHTS and CDR2 YDEGEE. The CDR3 spans 13 residues. The CDR3 is CASRRRSGNTIYF. The CDR3 nucleotides read TGTGCCAGCAGACGGAGATCTGGAAACACCATATATTTT.

The chain carries TRBV27 and TRBJ2-2; possible D gene TRBD1, 6 bases. The germline gives CDR1 MNHEY, CDR2 SMNVEV (reference sequence). Between the trimmed V and J ends, which lost 1 base and 6 bases, there was a span of 15 bases. This CDR3 has 16 amino acids. CDR3 loop: CASSLWRGRGSGELFF. CDR3 sequence (DNA): TGTGCCAGCAGTTTATGGCGAGGCAGGGGTTCCGGGGAGCTGTTTTTT.